This T cell receptor beta chain appears in the sequencing data of a study of T-cell memory formation after mild COVID-19. Study-wide context: Largely donor-specific TCR clusters were found.

With regard to this clonotype: Its cognate antigen is unknown.

General study points: Contracting clones localized mainly to CM and EM when CD4+ and mainly to EMRA when CD8+. Clones shrinking from day 15 to 85 showed even CD4/CD8 mixes; later expanders tilted CD4+.

V was clipped by 5 bases and J by 9 bases, with 11 bases between them. The CDR3 is 13 amino acids. Barcoded TCR alpha and TCR beta cDNA libraries with UMIs came from 5'RACE using constant-segment primers. One entry per CDR3 protein results from TCRdb running MiXCR on the 5' RACE reads. This sample has approximately 250,000 distinct CDR3 sequences, with 16% found just once. This clonotype originated in a man between 18 and 29 years old who had mild COVID-19 (a few samples of this study predate the infection). Cell type and time point are not known. Material for sequencing was PBMCs or a T cell subset sorted from them (not recorded which). The V and J genes are TRBV12-3 or TRBV12-4 and TRBJ1-6, with D hard to call. CDR3 region: CASSMREASPLHF. Written as DNA, the CDR3 is TGTGCCAGCAGTATGCGGGAGGCTTCACCCCTCCACTTT.